This T cell receptor beta chain is from a study of early T cells in non-severe SARS-CoV-2 infection. TCRdb used MiXCR to reprocess the 5' RACE reads, holding one entry per CDR3 protein. The data show some 61,000 distinct CDR3 sequences, about 13% seen once. This clonotype has at least ten counts. With 4 bases removed from V and 4 bases from J, the gap between germline ends came to 10 bases. The germline gives CDR1 MNHEY, CDR2 SVGEGT. CDR3 length: 13 amino acids. The sequence derives from an adult who was a healthcare worker with PCR-confirmed SARS-CoV-2 infection or an uninfected control (not recorded which). The V and J genes are TRBV6-2 or TRBV6-3 and TRBJ1-2, with a weak D call TRBD1 (5 bases). The sequencing sample was made of whole blood. CDR3 DNA: TGTGCCAGCAGTTCACTCGGGGCCTATGGCTACACCTTC. Its protein is CASSSLGAYGYTF.